Listed below are T cell receptor beta chains from one sample, sequenced in a study of cytomegalovirus exposure and HLA in healthy donors. The repertoire was sequenced with immunoSEQ multiplex PCR; TCRdb's copy has only in-frame clones and lacks some. Here the sample spans approximately 160,000 clones, around 68% being singletons. Material: PBMCs. All receptors derive from a man in his fifties in good health and CMV-seronegative. The CDR3 runs from the conserved cysteine through the conserved F or W. The D gene is left open where the match is weak. Only some rows state a clone size, as once, few, many or a class for expanded clones.

V	J	D	size	CDR3	DNA
TRBV11-2	TRBJ2-7	.	.	CASSLAPGSLSYEQYF	TGTGCCAGCAGCTTAGCTCCGGGGTCCCTTTCCTACGAGCAGTACTTC
TRBV27	TRBJ2-1	TRBD1	few	CASSSGTGDTYNEQFF	TGTGCCAGCAGTTCAGGGACAGGGGACACCTACAATGAGCAGTTCTTC
TRBV2	TRBJ1-3	TRBD1	.	CASQGQGNGNTIYF	TGTGCCAGCCAGGGACAGGGGAATGGAAACACCATATATTTT
TRBV7-3	TRBJ1-2	TRBD1	.	CASSEGQGEGYTF	TGTGCCAGCAGCGAGGGACAGGGGGAGGGCTACACCTTC
TRBV4-2	TRBJ2-1	TRBD1	few	CASSQDGTRGNYNEQFF	TGTGCCAGCAGCCAAGATGGGACCAGGGGGAATTACAATGAGCAGTTCTTC
TRBV5-1	TRBJ1-4	.	.	CASSFSQGSEKLFF	TGCGCCAGCAGCTTTTCACAGGGCAGCGAAAAACTGTTTTTT
TRBV19	TRBJ1-5	TRBD1	.	CASTGTGSNQPQHF	TGTGCCAGCACCGGGACAGGGAGCAATCAGCCCCAGCATTTT
TRBV6-5	TRBJ2-3	TRBD2	.	CASSYGGGPVDTQYF	TGTGCCAGCAGTTATGGCGGGGGGCCTGTGGATACGCAGTATTTT
TRBV6-5	TRBJ2-7	TRBD2	few	CASSYTSGPLYEQYF	TGTGCCAGCAGTTACACTAGCGGGCCCCTCTACGAGCAGTACTTC
TRBV6-1	TRBJ2-7	.	.	CASRDLVREQYF	TGTGCCAGCAGGGACTTGGTAAGGGAGCAGTACTTC
TRBV14	TRBJ2-1	TRBD2	once	CASSQVPGLAHNEQFF	TGTGCCAGCAGCCAAGTACCGGGACTAGCCCACAATGAGCAGTTCTTC
TRBV25-1	TRBJ2-7	.	.	CASSPRGLGYEQYF	TGTGCCAGCAGTCCAAGGGGTTTGGGCTACGAGCAGTACTTC
TRBV5-6	TRBJ2-5	TRBD1	.	CASSLVGRGRETQYF	TGTGCCAGCAGCTTGGTGGGCAGGGGGCGGGAGACCCAGTACTTC
TRBV13	TRBJ2-1	TRBD2	.	CASSPFRDYYNEQFF	TGTGCCAGCAGCCCCTTCCGGGACTATTACAATGAGCAGTTCTTC
TRBV7-9	TRBJ2-1	TRBD1	.	CASSLRTGVSNDEQFF	TGTGCCAGCAGCCTACGGACAGGGGTATCGAACGATGAGCAGTTCTTC
TRBV6-6	TRBJ1-5	.	.	CASSPSGGQGNQPQHF	TGTGCCAGCAGTCCCAGCGGGGGGCAAGGCAATCAGCCCCAGCATTTT
TRBV5-5	TRBJ1-4	TRBD1	few	CASSGNQGAAYEKLFF	TGTGCCAGCAGCGGGAACCAGGGGGCCGCTTATGAAAAACTGTTTTTT
TRBV9	TRBJ2-2	.	few	CASSVASAGARFLNTGELFF	TGTGCCAGCAGCGTAGCTTCGGCAGGGGCTCGCTTCCTTAACACCGGGGAGCTGTTTTTT
TRBV5-4	TRBJ1-1	TRBD1	.	CASKGQGLNTEAFF	TGTGCCAGCAAAGGACAGGGTTTGAACACTGAAGCTTTCTTT
TRBV5-5	TRBJ1-6	TRBD1	.	CASSIQGAGSPLHF	TGTGCCAGCAGCATACAGGGGGCAGGGTCACCCCTCCACTTT
TRBV7-2	TRBJ1-2	.	few	CASSPSRGRGYGYTF	TGTGCCAGCAGCCCCAGTAGGGGTAGAGGCTATGGCTACACCTTC
TRBV11-2	TRBJ1-3	.	.	CASSSLQGTSGNTIYF	TGTGCCAGCAGTTCACTTCAGGGAACGTCAGGAAACACCATATATTTT
TRBV7-9	TRBJ1-1	.	.	CASSQQENTEAFF	TGTGCCAGCAGCCAACAGGAGAACACTGAAGCTTTCTTT
TRBV19	TRBJ1-5	TRBD1	.	CASSIAGTGLNLDQPQHF	TGTGCCAGTAGTATAGCCGGGACAGGGTTGAATCTAGATCAGCCCCAGCATTTT
TRBV7-2	TRBJ1-1	.	.	CASSRSGFTEAFF	TGTGCCAGCAGCCGATCGGGATTCACTGAAGCTTTCTTT
TRBV10-1	TRBJ2-1	TRBD2	.	CASSGPGLAGGTTLNEQFF	TGCGCCAGCAGTGGTCCGGGACTAGCGGGGGGAACAACTCTAAATGAGCAGTTCTTC
TRBV18	TRBJ1-2	TRBD1	.	CASSIGQGINNYGYTF	TGTGCCAGCTCAATCGGACAGGGGATCAATAACTATGGCTACACCTTC
TRBV10-3	TRBJ1-1	TRBD1	.	CAISSMDRVNTEAFF	TGTGCCATCAGTAGTATGGACAGGGTGAACACTGAAGCTTTCTTT
TRBV19	TRBJ1-5	.	.	CASSIRSGQRGNQPQHF	TGTGCCAGTAGTATCCGGTCGGGGCAAAGGGGGAATCAGCCCCAGCATTTT
TRBV28	TRBJ2-7	.	.	CASSLRGIAYEQYF	TGTGCCAGCAGTTTAAGGGGGATTGCCTACGAGCAGTACTTC
TRBV5-1	TRBJ2-7	.	.	CASSLDLSPTEQYF	TGCGCCAGCAGCTTGGATTTGAGTCCTACCGAGCAGTACTTC
TRBV6-1	TRBJ2-3	TRBD1	few	CASSEGDRSTDTQYF	TGTGCCAGCAGTGAAGGGGACAGGAGCACAGATACGCAGTATTTT
TRBV6-5	TRBJ2-4	.	.	CASTLQGGKNIQYF	TGTGCCAGCACCTTACAGGGGGGGAAAAACATTCAGTACTTC
TRBV7-2	TRBJ2-5	.	few	CASSLGGGREETQYF	TGTGCCAGCAGCTTAGGAGGAGGCCGCGAAGAGACCCAGTACTTC
TRBV7-8	TRBJ1-5	.	.	CASSPDTRQPQHF	TGTGCCAGCAGCCCGGACACGCGGCAGCCCCAGCATTTT
TRBV19	TRBJ2-4	.	few	CASTPEQGIAKNIQYF	TGTGCCAGTACCCCCGAACAGGGAATAGCCAAAAACATTCAGTACTTC
TRBV19	TRBJ2-5	TRBD1	.	CASSQGQGQETQYF	TGTGCCAGTAGTCAGGGACAGGGCCAAGAGACCCAGTACTTC
TRBV6-6	TRBJ2-1	TRBD2	.	CASSPLLAGGHNEQFF	TGTGCCAGCAGTCCTCTCCTAGCGGGGGGGCACAATGAGCAGTTCTTC
TRBV2	TRBJ2-3	TRBD2	.	CASSLAGGPDTQYF	TGTGCCAGCAGTCTAGCGGGAGGGCCAGATACGCAGTATTTT
TRBV11-2	TRBJ2-5	TRBD1	.	CASSRGQLQETQYF	TGTGCCAGCAGCAGGGGACAGCTCCAAGAGACCCAGTACTTC
TRBV5-4	TRBJ2-3	TRBD1	.	CASRAGTGVLHTDTQYF	TGTGCCAGCAGGGCCGGGACAGGAGTCCTCCACACAGATACGCAGTATTTT
TRBV7-2	TRBJ2-2	.	.	CASSLAGAPGELFF	TGTGCCAGCAGCTTAGCGGGGGCTCCCGGGGAGCTGTTTTTT
TRBV5-6	TRBJ2-3	.	.	CASSPRAFGATDTQYF	TGTGCCAGCAGCCCCCGGGCTTTTGGGGCCACAGATACGCAGTATTTT
TRBV28	TRBJ1-1	.	.	CASSNLNTEAFF	TGTGCCAGCAGCAACTTGAACACTGAAGCTTTCTTT
TRBV7-2	TRBJ2-1	.	few	CASSPLIGPPGYNEQFF	TGTGCCAGCAGCCCCCTCATCGGCCCCCCGGGATACAATGAGCAGTTCTTC
TRBV6-1	TRBJ1-5	.	once	CASSEGPGFGNQPQHF	TGTGCCAGCAGTGAAGGGCCCGGGTTTGGCAATCAGCCCCAGCATTTT
TRBV5-1	TRBJ2-7	TRBD1	.	CASSFDRGPYEQYF	TGCGCCAGCAGCTTCGACAGGGGGCCGTACGAGCAGTACTTC
TRBV6-4	TRBJ2-1	.	.	CASSEDSYNEQFF	TGTGCCAGCAGTGAGGACAGCTACAATGAGCAGTTCTTC